This T cell receptor (beta chain) was obtained from a study of CD8+ T cells in alopecia areata. Looking at the study overall: Spontaneously alopecic C3H/HeJ graft donors, about 6-13 months old, gave skin to roughly 7-11-week-old female C3H/HeJ mice.

RNA was isolated and reverse transcribed to cDNA, the sequencing template. Measured with immunoSEQ multiplex PCR; TCRdb has only the in-frame clones, and not every one. Singletons are absent from the sample, which has 200,000 to 300,000 clones. V gave up 5 bases and J gave up 0 bases, with 8 bases separating them. The germline CDR1 and CDR2 sequences are FNHDT and SITEND (reference sequence). This CDR3 comprises 13 residues. Study-level results: Clarity of TCR sharing across patients fell short of that in mice, possibly HLA-related. Higher clonality was seen in lesional scalp than in normal scalp, especially in alopecia totalis/universalis.

Sorting of pooled cutaneous lymph node cells was based on CD4, CD8alpha, NKG2D, NKG2ACE and other markers. A few counts support this clone. Antigen unknown. Gene and germline names: mouse. The sequenced fragment ends 4 residues before the CDR3 boundary, so the rest is inferred from the germline J gene. The sample was CD4+ T cells sorted from a lymph node. This sequence joins TRBV19 and TRBJ1-2; possible D gene TRBD1, 5 bases. The receptor comes from a C3H/HeJ mouse with alopecia areata. The MHC haplotype of this mouse line is H2-k. The sequenced part of the CDR3 DNA is TGTGCCAGCAGCCTGGACACAAACTCC. Amino acids: CASSLDTNS. The CDR3 in full is CASSLDTNSDYTF.